Listed here are 26 T cell receptor beta chains from one sample, sequenced in a study of naive and memory T cell subsets. An equimolar mix of two oligonucleotides served as the beta constant-region primer for TRBC1 and TRBC2. Nested alpha and beta constant-region primers with the SP2 primer drove four PCR rounds on ligated cDNA. Via MiXCR, TCRdb re-called the UMI-ligation and nested PCR reads, giving one row per CDR3 protein. In the table there are roughly 17,000 distinct CDR3 sequences, roughly 8.4% of which are singletons. Material: central memory CD8+ T cells from blood. The receptors here all came from a human donor in good health.

In this sample, this clonotype turned up many times. The rearrangement uses TRBV4-1 and TRBJ1-4, with D perhaps TRBD1 (6 bases). Germline V gene lookup returns CDR1 MGHRA and CDR2 YSYEKL. V dropped 7 bases and J dropped 5 bases, with 17 bases sitting between them. This CDR3 region has 15 residues. The chain's CDR3 is CASMNLGDTNEKLFF. CDR3 bases: TGCGCCAGCATGAATCTGGGGGACACGAATGAAAAACTGTTTTTT.

This clonotype has a count of ten or more. The chain joins TRBV4-3 to TRBJ2-2; D gene ambiguous. The CDR3 extends over 14 amino acids. Germline V gives CDR1 LGHNA, CDR2 YSLEER. Trimming took off 1 base at V and 3 bases at J, with 6 bases between the two ends. CDR3 region: CASSQVLDTGELFF. CDR3 DNA: TGCGCCAGCAGCCAAGTTCTGGACACCGGGGAGCTGTTTTTT.

This sequence joins TRBV15 and TRBJ1-1; D call uncertain. This CDR3 is built from 15 residues. From germline, CDR1 is LNHNV and CDR2 YYDKDF (reference sequence). V shed 5 bases and J shed 10 bases, with 23 bases lying between them. The CDR3 DNA reads as TGTGCCACCAGCGTCGAGGCGGAACGGGCGTCTGGAGCTTTCTTT. The encoded protein is CATSVEAERASGAFF.

The chain has TRBV30 and TRBJ1-1, with D tentatively TRBD1 (5 bases). The germline CDR1 and CDR2 sequences are GTSNPN and SVGIG (reference sequence). The CDR3 has 14 residues. Trimming took off 5 bases at V and 0 bases at J, with 13 bases between the two ends. The CDR3 here is CAWDTGTMNTEAFF. The CDR3 DNA follows: TGTGCCTGGGACACCGGGACTATGAACACTGAAGCTTTCTTT.

This clonotype was counted only a few times. The chain links TRBV28 to TRBJ1-1; no firm D call. Germline V gene lookup returns CDR1 MDHEN and CDR2 SYDVKM. V dropped 5 bases and J dropped 3 bases, with 13 bases sitting between them. This CDR3 spans 14 amino acids. The CDR3 reads CASSLVAGYTEAFF. The CDR3 nucleotides read TGTGCCAGCAGTCTGGTCGCGGGGTACACTGAAGCTTTCTTT.

This clonotype has a count of ten or more. J is TRBJ2-1 and V is TRBV28, with D unresolved. The V and J ends lost 3 bases and 6 bases respectively, with 0 bases between them. The CDR3 has 10 residues. Germline CDR1 and CDR2: MDHEN and SYDVKM. The CDR3 nucleotides are TGTGCCAGCAGTTTCAATGAGCAGTTCTTC. Protein sequence: CASSFNEQFF.

In its sample, this clonotype ranks as medium-sized. The rearrangement links TRBV19 to TRBJ2-1, with D tentatively TRBD2 (6 bases). Looked up from germline, CDR1 is LNHDA and CDR2 is SQIVND (reference sequence). V lost 5 bases and J lost 4, with 15 bases in between. The CDR3 runs to 15 residues. This CDR3 reads CASSPSGLPYNEQFF. CDR3 DNA: TGTGCCAGTAGTCCCTCGGGACTGCCGTACAATGAGCAGTTCTTC.

This clonotype is medium-sized (0.01 to 0.1%). The rearrangement links TRBV5-6 to TRBJ2-1; no definite D call. This CDR3 contains 12 residues. The V and J ends lost 4 bases and 5 bases respectively, with 7 bases between them. Germline V gene lookup returns CDR1 SGHDT and CDR2 YYEEEE. The CDR3 nucleotides are TGTGCCAGCAGCCCCCGGGACAATGAGCAGTTCTTC. Translated: CASSPRDNEQFF.

This clonotype was counted at least ten times. The rearrangement joins TRBV11-2 to TRBJ1-3, with D uncertain. The CDR3 totals 17 residues. CDR1 SGHAT and CDR2 FQNNGV come from the germline V gene. Trimming cost V 1 base and J 0 bases, with 13 bases left between them. CDR3 sequence: CASSLARSRFSGNTIYF. The CDR3 region has the DNA TGTGCCAGCAGCTTAGCCCGGTCCCGATTCTCTGGAAACACCATATATTTT.

This chain uses TRBV7-2 with TRBJ2-1; no clear D. Trimming took off 2 bases at V and 2 bases at J, with 13 bases between the two ends. The CDR3 is made up of 16 amino acids. From germline, CDR1 is SGHTA and CDR2 FQGNSA. This CDR3 is CASSLSLGQAYNEQFF. The CDR3 DNA reads TGTGCCAGCAGCTTAAGTCTGGGCCAGGCCTACAATGAGCAGTTCTTC.

The V call is TRBV4-3, the J call TRBJ1-2; no clear D. Germline V CDR1 and CDR2: LGHNA, YSLEER. The CDR3 is made up of 17 amino acids. The V gene lost 0 bases and the J gene lost 4 bases, with 18 bases spanning the gap. CDR3 coding DNA: TGCGCCAGCAGCCAAGAGGTAATGGGCAGTGGCCTCTATGGCTACACCTTC. It encodes CASSQEVMGSGLYGYTF.

This clonotype counts as medium-sized. J is TRBJ2-7 and V is TRBV12-3 or TRBV12-4; either TRBD1 or TRBD2 may fit D (5 bases each). V was shortened by 5 bases and J by 7 bases, with 21 bases between the two germline ends. This CDR3 region has 15 residues. CDR3 nucleotide sequence: TGTGCCAGCAGTCCCGGGACCGGGTCGTGGGGGGAGCAGTACTTC. Its protein is CASSPGTGSWGEQYF.

This clonotype has only a few counts. This chain uses TRBV12-3 or TRBV12-4 with TRBJ1-1; 7 bases are shared with TRBD1. Germline trimming cut 1 base from V and 5 bases from J; bases unmatched to any gene: 13. This CDR3 spans 17 amino acids. In nucleotides, the CDR3 is TGTGCCAGCAGTTTAGAAAGGGGGCTCGGGAAGTATACTGAAGCTTTCTTT. This sequence encodes CASSLERGLGKYTEAFF.

The table lists this clonotype with many counts. The chain joins TRBV10-3 to TRBJ1-1; D gene unclear. Germline CDR1 reads ENHRY; CDR2 reads SYGVKD. V shed 0 bases and J shed 8 bases, with 4 bases lying between them. CDR3 length: 11 amino acids. CDR3 in amino acids: CAISESVEAFF. The CDR3 region has the DNA TGTGCCATCAGTGAGTCGGTCGAAGCTTTCTTT.

This clonotype was seen at least ten times. The V gene is TRBV4-2, the J gene TRBJ2-7, with 10 positions matching TRBD1. After removal of 0 bases from V and 3 bases from J, the junction contained 2 bases not matched to a gene. The CDR3 sequence is 15 residues long. Looked up from germline, CDR1 is LGHNA and CDR2 is YNFKEQ. CDR3 region: CASSQEGQGIYEQYF. The CDR3 nucleotides are TGTGCCAGCAGCCAAGAGGGACAGGGGATCTACGAGCAGTACTTC.

This clonotype was recorded at least ten times. The rearrangement links TRBV20-1 to TRBJ2-7; no reliable D call. The CDR3 covers 13 residues. Trimming took off 1 base at V and 6 bases at J, with 13 bases between the two ends. Germline V gives CDR1 DFQATT, CDR2 SNEGSKA (reference sequence). CDR3 DNA sequence: TGCAGTGCTAGAGGCCAGTCAGATCTCGAGCAGTACTTC. Translating gives CSARGQSDLEQYF.

The V and J genes are TRBV5-5 and TRBJ2-5; weak D call: TRBD2 (5 bases). Germline CDR1 SGHKS, CDR2 YYEKEE (reference sequence). This CDR3 is built from 14 residues. V dropped 1 base and J dropped 4 bases, with 11 bases sitting between them. The CDR3 reads CASSLPLAPETQYF. CDR3 bases: TGTGCCAGCAGCTTGCCCCTAGCCCCAGAGACCCAGTACTTC.

The CDR3 sequence: CSATRGTSSETQYF. The CDR3 DNA reads as TGCAGTGCTACGAGAGGGACTAGCTCTGAGACCCAGTACTTC. The genes are TRBV20-1 and TRBJ2-5, with 9 bases aligning to TRBD2. V lost 4 bases to trimming and J lost 5 bases; unmatched junction nucleotides: 8. The germline V gene has CDR1 DFQATT and CDR2 SNEGSKA (reference sequence). The CDR3 contains 14 residues.

This clonotype has just a few counts. The CDR3 region has the DNA TGTGCCAGCAGTTACTCGATGGACAGGGGCATCCCCTACGAGCAGTACTTC. Translated, it gives CASSYSMDRGIPYEQYF. The chain joins TRBV6-6 to TRBJ2-7; 9 positions agree with TRBD1. This CDR3 has 17 residues. Germline CDR1 MNHNY, CDR2 SVGAGI (reference sequence). V shed 0 bases and J 2 bases; nucleotides not matched to a gene: 8.

This clonotype has just a few counts. The V call is TRBV30, the J call TRBJ1-3; 9 nucleotides match TRBD1. This CDR3 has 17 residues. Germline values: CDR1 GTSNPN, CDR2 SVGIG (reference sequence). Trimming at V came to 1 base and at J to 1 base, leaving 8 bases not matched to a gene. DNA of the CDR3: TGTGCCTGGAGTGGATTGGGACAGGGACGGTCTGGAAACACCATATATTTT. Translation: CAWSGLGQGRSGNTIYF. Using reference TRBV30 and TRBJ1-3 for the parts outside the CDR3, the full variable domain is SQTIHQWPATLVQPVGSPLSLECTVEGTSNPNLYWYRQAAGRGLQLLFYSVGIGQISSEVPQNLSASRPQDRQFILSSKKLLLSDSGFYLCAWSGLGQGRSGNTIYFGEGSWLTVV.

This clonotype was observed a few times. CDR3 in DNA: TGCAGTGCTAGGGATGGCCTAGCGGGAGACGAGCAGTACTTC. Translating gives CSARDGLAGDEQYF. This sequence joins TRBV20-1 and TRBJ2-7; 10 bases are a match to TRBD2. The CDR3 runs to 14 residues. CDR1 and CDR2 from the germline V gene are DFQATT and SNEGSKA (reference sequence). Trimming removed 3 bases from V and 5 bases from J; junction bases left unmatched: 7.

This clonotype has just a few counts. This may arise from a read error, as a much more abundant clone is one base away. The chain has TRBV24-1 and TRBJ2-1; TRBD1 matches at 7 bases. J was trimmed by 6 bases and V by 5 bases; bases with no gene match: 3. CDR3 size: 13 residues. CDR1 KGHDR and CDR2 SFDVKD come from the germline V gene. The chain's CDR3 is CATSGDRANEQFF. The DNA of the CDR3 is TGTGCCACCAGTGGGGACAGAGCCAATGAGCAGTTCTTC.

The table lists this clonotype with many counts. This sequence joins TRBV7-8 and TRBJ2-1; D is possibly TRBD2 (5 bases). The germline CDR1 and CDR2 sequences are SGHVS and FQNEAQ. Trimming pared 5 bases from V and 6 bases from J, leaving 14 bases between. This CDR3 is built from 14 residues. CDR3 loop: CASSLPGLINEQFF. CDR3 in DNA: TGTGCCAGCAGCCTACCAGGACTTATCAATGAGCAGTTCTTC.

The chain recombines TRBV7-9 with TRBJ1-2; D is undetermined. CDR1 and CDR2 (germline): SEHNR, FQNEAQ (reference sequence). Deletions cut 1 base from V and 8 bases from J, with 2 bases between. This CDR3 region has 10 residues. This CDR3 reads CASSLDGYTF. DNA for the CDR3: TGTGCCAGCAGCTTAGACGGCTACACCTTC.

Points on this clonotype: A much larger clone differs from this one at a single base, so this may be a read error. The gene calls are TRBV4-3 and TRBJ1-4, with D maybe TRBD1 (5 bases). Trimming stripped 4 bases from V and 8 bases from J, with 17 bases between. The germline CDR1 and CDR2 sequences are LGHNA and YSLEER. The CDR3 is 15 amino acids. Here the CDR3 reads CASSRDRDGGEKLFF. The CDR3 DNA reads as TGCGCCAGCAGCCGGGACCGGGACGGGGGAGAAAAACTGTTTTTT.

This clonotype was seen ten or more times. The J gene is TRBJ2-2, the V gene TRBV6-2 or TRBV6-3; D remains unclear. Germline V gene sequence: CDR1 MNHEY, CDR2 SVGEGT. This CDR3 has 13 amino acids. V was shortened by 2 bases and J by 6 bases, with 7 bases between the two germline ends. In nucleotides, the CDR3 is TGTGCCAGCAGTTACCAAGACGCCGGGGAGCTGTTTTTT. It encodes CASSYQDAGELFF.